A selection of T cell receptor beta chains follows, all from one sample in a study of response to subunit inactivated influenza vaccine. TCRdb re-called the RT-PCR reads through MiXCR, storing one row per CDR3 protein. The profile shows about 520,000 distinct CDR3 sequences, approximately 24% of them singletons. Sequences were derived from CD4+ T cells sorted from PBMCs, sampled approximately 5 days after vaccination. Receptors were obtained from a man aged 50 to 59 who received an inactivated influenza vaccine. CDR3s include the opening cysteine and the closing phenylalanine or tryptophan. The D gene is left open where the match is weak. Not every row has a clone size; where given, it reads once, few, many or a size class.

clone_size	v_call	d_call	j_call	cdr3_aa	cdr3_nt
once	TRBV5-1	-	TRBJ1-4	CASSLWGSQNEKLFF	TGCGCCAGCAGCTTGTGGGGCAGTCAGAATGAAAAACTGTTTTTT
few	TRBV7-9	-	TRBJ2-5	CASSSSSLGAGETQYF	TGTGCCAGCAGCTCTAGCAGCTTGGGGGCGGGAGAGACCCAGTACTTC
-	TRBV7-2	-	TRBJ2-1	CASSLDPVRRFF	TGTGCCAGCAGCTTAGATCCGGTTCGACGGTTCTTC
few	TRBV3-1	TRBD1	TRBJ2-1	CASSQVVGGARNEQFF	TGTGCCAGCAGCCAAGTAGTAGGGGGCGCGCGCAATGAGCAGTTCTTC
-	TRBV30	-	TRBJ2-3	CAWSVRGQVVSSTDTQYF	TGTGCCTGGAGTGTACGAGGGCAGGTCGTGTCCTCCACAGATACGCAGTATTTT
many	TRBV24-1	-	TRBJ2-1	CATSEDTYNEQFF	TGTGCCACCAGTGAGGACACTTACAATGAGCAGTTCTTC
few	TRBV25-1	-	TRBJ2-2	CASSGRAHTGELFF	TGTGCCAGCAGTGGAAGGGCCCACACCGGGGAGCTGTTTTTT
few	TRBV20-1	-	TRBJ2-7	CSVAWGYEQYF	TGCAGTGTCGCTTGGGGCTACGAGCAGTACTTC
-	TRBV4-3	-	TRBJ2-3	CASSPRATDTQYF	TGCGCCAGCAGCCCCAGGGCGACAGATACGCAGTATTTT
few	TRBV12-3/TRBV12-4	TRBD2	TRBJ2-1	CASSFIAGGRGNEQFF	TGTGCCAGCAGTTTCATAGCGGGGGGGCGGGGAAATGAGCAGTTCTTC
-	TRBV29-1	-	TRBJ2-5	CSVTGFGETQYF	TGCAGCGTTACAGGGTTCGGGGAGACCCAGTACTTC
many	TRBV28	-	TRBJ2-6	CASSFGGPGANVLTF	TGTGCCAGCAGTTTCGGAGGGCCTGGGGCCAACGTCCTGACTTTC
few	TRBV10-1	-	TRBJ2-2	CASSATRVPGELFF	TGCGCCAGCAGTGCTACAAGAGTCCCCGGGGAGCTGTTTTTT
-	TRBV20-1	-	TRBJ2-4	CSARDSIENIQYF	TGCAGTGCTAGAGATAGCATTGAAAACATTCAGTACTTC
-	TRBV28	-	TRBJ1-2	CASRSRPNEGIYGYTF	TGTGCCAGCAGGAGCAGGCCGAACGAGGGGATATATGGCTACACCTTC
-	TRBV28	TRBD2	TRBJ2-1	CASSTQLTGGDNEQFF	TGTGCCAGCAGTACCCAATTAACGGGAGGGGACAATGAGCAGTTCTTC
-	TRBV20-1	-	TRBJ2-7	CSARQPGHSYEQYF	TGCAGTGCTAGGCAACCGGGACACAGCTACGAGCAGTACTTC
-	TRBV7-2	TRBD1	TRBJ2-7	CASSPRVDRVIYEQYF	TGTGCCAGCAGCCCAAGAGTTGACAGGGTAATCTACGAGCAGTACTTC
few	TRBV12-3/TRBV12-4	-	TRBJ2-1	CASSRVTYNEQFF	TGTGCCAGCAGCAGAGTTACCTACAATGAGCAGTTCTTC
-	TRBV28	TRBD2	TRBJ2-1	CASSSTTLAGGQNEQFF	TGTGCCAGCAGTTCCACCACCCTAGCGGGAGGGCAGAATGAGCAGTTCTTC
-	TRBV10-3	-	TRBJ2-1	CAISGGGSYNEQFF	TGTGCCATCAGTGGGGGCGGCTCCTACAATGAGCAGTTCTTC
few	TRBV11-2	-	TRBJ2-7	CASSFGRRHPYEQYF	TGTGCCAGCAGCTTTGGGCGGAGGCACCCATACGAGCAGTACTTC
few	TRBV20-1	TRBD2	TRBJ2-7	CSASRGSGYEQYF	TGCAGTGCTAGCCGTGGTAGCGGGTACGAGCAGTACTTC
-	TRBV24-1	TRBD1	TRBJ1-2	CATSSGGNYGYTF	TGTGCCACCAGCTCAGGGGGTAACTATGGCTACACCTTC
-	TRBV7-9	TRBD1	TRBJ2-5	CASSLDRGYMDAQYF	TGTGCCAGCAGCTTGGACAGGGGCTATATGGACGCGCAGTACTTC
few	TRBV6-5	TRBD1	TRBJ1-2	CASSYSVDRAVYGYTF	TGTGCCAGCAGTTACTCGGTGGACAGGGCCGTCTATGGCTACACCTTC
-	TRBV4-3	-	TRBJ2-1	CASSQGTLRGLGNEQFF	TGCGCCAGCAGCCAAGGTACCCTTCGCGGGCTAGGCAATGAGCAGTTCTTC
many	TRBV20-1	-	TRBJ1-6	CSARAQGGGPLHF	TGCAGTGCTAGAGCGCAGGGTGGAGGACCCCTCCACTTT
-	TRBV20-1	-	TRBJ1-5	CSANEGGGNQPQHF	TGCAGTGCTAACGAAGGGGGAGGCAATCAGCCCCAGCATTTT
-	TRBV5-4	-	TRBJ2-7	CASSLVGEIEQYF	TGTGCCAGCAGCTTGGTAGGGGAGATTGAGCAGTACTTC
few	TRBV4-3	-	TRBJ2-5	CASSFQRDGQETQYF	TGCGCCAGCAGCTTCCAACGGGACGGACAAGAGACCCAGTACTTC
-	TRBV20-1	TRBD2	TRBJ2-5	CSASTSGRGVETQYF	TGCAGTGCTAGTACTAGCGGGAGAGGAGTAGAGACCCAGTACTTC
few	TRBV20-1	TRBD2	TRBJ2-3	CSARGLAVSSTDTQYF	TGCAGTGCTAGAGGACTAGCAGTTTCTAGCACAGATACGCAGTATTTT
few	TRBV10-3	-	TRBJ2-7	CAISGETYEQYF	TGTGCCATCAGTGGAGAAACCTACGAGCAGTACTTC
-	TRBV6-4	-	TRBJ2-3	CASSDGGGGTDTQYF	TGTGCCAGCAGTGACGGGGGAGGTGGTACAGATACGCAGTATTTT
-	TRBV20-1	TRBD2	TRBJ2-3	CSASYASGGPYRTDTQYF	TGCAGTGCTAGTTACGCTAGCGGGGGGCCTTATCGCACAGATACGCAGTATTTT
few	TRBV7-2	TRBD2	TRBJ2-3	CASSLTGGAITDTQYF	TGTGCCAGCAGTCTGACCGGGGGGGCTATCACAGATACGCAGTATTTT
-	TRBV24-1	TRBD2	TRBJ2-1	CATGEGITGTQFF	TGTGCCACCGGGGAGGGAATTACTGGAACTCAGTTCTTC
few	TRBV24-1	-	TRBJ1-5	CATSPQGPSNQPQHF	TGTGCCACCAGCCCCCAGGGGCCTAGCAATCAGCCCCAGCATTTT
many	TRBV3-1	-	TRBJ2-3	CASSQGLGTDTQYF	TGTGCCAGCAGTCAGGGCCTGGGCACAGATACGCAGTATTTT
few	TRBV5-5	TRBD1	TRBJ1-6	CASSFRQGTESPLHF	TGTGCCAGCAGCTTCCGACAGGGGACGGAATCACCCCTCCACTTT
-	TRBV10-3	TRBD1	TRBJ2-3	CAIGTGQGARDTQYF	TGTGCCATCGGTACGGGACAGGGGGCTCGGGATACGCAGTATTTT
-	TRBV5-1	TRBD2	TRBJ2-5	CASSNPGGQETQYF	TGCGCCAGCAGCAATCCGGGGGGGCAAGAGACCCAGTACTTC
-	TRBV4-2	-	TRBJ1-2	CASSQGGGIDYGYTF	TGTGCCAGCAGCCAGGGGGGAGGGATCGACTATGGCTACACCTTC
few	TRBV4-3	TRBD2	TRBJ2-7	CASSQYGVSSSGGANEQYF	TGCGCCAGCAGCCAGTACGGCGTGTCGAGTAGCGGGGGGGCAAACGAGCAGTACTTC
-	TRBV5-1	TRBD2	TRBJ2-7	CASSLGTSGISYEQYF	TGCGCCAGCAGCTTGGGGACTAGCGGGATTTCCTACGAGCAGTACTTC
-	TRBV12-3/TRBV12-4	TRBD1	TRBJ1-1	CASRPGTGGYTEAFF	TGTGCCAGCAGACCCGGGACAGGGGGCTACACTGAAGCTTTCTTT
few	TRBV5-6	TRBD1	TRBJ1-1	CASSPTQFRDRVMNTEAFF	TGTGCCAGCAGCCCGACCCAGTTCCGGGACAGGGTCATGAACACTGAAGCTTTCTTT
-	TRBV9	-	TRBJ2-1	CASSVTASYNEQFF	TGTGCCAGCAGCGTAACGGCCTCCTACAATGAGCAGTTCTTC
-	TRBV7-9	-	TRBJ1-2	CASSFQAKNYGYTF	TGTGCCAGCAGCTTCCAGGCGAAAAACTATGGCTACACCTTC
-	TRBV2	-	TRBJ2-1	CASRGGRSNEQFF	TGTGCCAGCAGGGGGGGCCGGTCCAATGAGCAGTTCTTC
-	TRBV7-2	-	TRBJ1-3	CGSSPGGGSGNTIYF	TGTGGCAGCAGCCCCGGAGGGGGGTCTGGAAACACCATATATTTT
few	TRBV20-1	TRBD1	TRBJ2-7	CSAGGNKGQGRYEQYF	TGCAGTGCTGGAGGGAATAAGGGACAGGGTCGCTACGAGCAGTACTTC
-	TRBV4-2	TRBD2	TRBJ2-1	CASSQGASGGYDEQFF	TGTGCCAGCAGCCAAGGGGCTAGCGGGGGGTACGATGAGCAGTTCTTC
-	TRBV5-6	-	TRBJ1-1	CASSLPGAVTEAFF	TGTGCCAGCAGCTTGCCAGGGGCGGTCACTGAAGCTTTCTTT
-	TRBV7-9	-	TRBJ1-1	CASSTTSRDNEAFF	TGTGCCAGCAGTACGACTTCCCGGGACAATGAAGCTTTCTTT
-	TRBV2	TRBD2	TRBJ2-1	CASSEGFSGSQNEQFF	TGTGCCAGCAGTGAAGGTTTTAGCGGGAGTCAGAATGAGCAGTTCTTC
-	TRBV5-5	TRBD1	TRBJ1-6	CASGWDSYNSPLHF	TGTGCCAGCGGCTGGGACAGTTATAATTCACCCCTCCACTTT